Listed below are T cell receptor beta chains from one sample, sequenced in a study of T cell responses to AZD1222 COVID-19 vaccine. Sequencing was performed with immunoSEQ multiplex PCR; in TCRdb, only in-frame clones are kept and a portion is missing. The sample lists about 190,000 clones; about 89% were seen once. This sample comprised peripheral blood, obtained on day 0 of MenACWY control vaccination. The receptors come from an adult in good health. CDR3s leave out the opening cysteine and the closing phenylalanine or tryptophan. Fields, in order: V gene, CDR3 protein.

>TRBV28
ASSWGGARRYNEQF
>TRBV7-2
ASRQRGGLKTQY
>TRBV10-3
AISPGTISYEQY
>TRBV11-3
ASSLGVVGTGGFDEQF
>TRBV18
ASSPGTPAKKLF
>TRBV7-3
ASSAFGRGNSPLH
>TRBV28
ASSLIPRDGTSQETQY
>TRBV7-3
ASSLFRGNTGELF
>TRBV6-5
ASSYRPILTDTQY
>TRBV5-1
ASSLAPSLVYEQY
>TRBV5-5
ASNSGQANEKLF
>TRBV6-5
ASSYAGQGKGEQY
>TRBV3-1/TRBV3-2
ASSPRPGAMHYEQY
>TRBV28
ASSLNEGEQY
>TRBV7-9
ASSFGSGNQPQH
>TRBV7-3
ASSPGLSNTGELF
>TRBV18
ASSQGGDQPQH
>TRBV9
ASSPTGTSGAETQY
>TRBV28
ASSAYRGSAGELF
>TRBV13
ASSPQRGTQETQY
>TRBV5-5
ASSFPGEETQY
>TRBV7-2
ASSLAQPLNMI
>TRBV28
ASVEGTTNGNTIY
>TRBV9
ASSAASGYYEQY
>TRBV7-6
ASSQWDGTRNTEAF
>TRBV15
ATRKRRLNTEAF
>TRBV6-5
ASSLTGGSPLH
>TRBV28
ASSSQQGDRLNTGELF
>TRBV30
ASSHRGLGTEAF
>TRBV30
AWSIRTGDTQY
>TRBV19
ASSTLTSGNTIY
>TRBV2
ASSVTGTTEAF
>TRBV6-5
ASSYDSPGRNYGYT
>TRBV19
ASSSQGSGGYT
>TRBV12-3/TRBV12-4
ASNTGSGNTIY
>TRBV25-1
ASSETPKGGGGYT
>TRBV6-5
ASRRQYTEAF
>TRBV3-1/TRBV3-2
ASSNSGANVLT
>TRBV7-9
ASSLVRGTVDIQY
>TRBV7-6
ASSLLAGSAETQY
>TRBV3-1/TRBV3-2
ASSRGTDRRPQH
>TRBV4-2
ASSQDFTGITYEQY